This TCR beta chain was documented in a study of T cells after yellow fever vaccination (dated by TCRdb to the late 2010s). Regarding the study in general: The SMART-Seq v4 Ultra Low Input RNA kit was used to prepare libraries from fractions with low cell numbers. Blood was drawn at multiple timepoints before and after primary and secondary immunization, with bulk PBMC replicates and cell subsets isolated. The cohort comprised two healthy male donors, one aged 18 to 30 and one aged 30 to 40 years. To follow T-cell clones before and after primary and booster YFV17D yellow fever vaccination, bulk TCR alpha and beta repertoires were sequenced over time. Overall study outcomes, separate from this receptor: Compared with the primary T-cell response, the secondary T-cell response was weaker but faster, peaking on day 5 rather than day 15. Computational filtering was needed because FACS-sorted repertoires could contain abundant contaminating clonotypes from the bulk population. A small fraction of clonotypes appeared in both the CD4 and CD8 compartments, likely as a result of convergent recombination. Most clones expanded after primary vaccination (96% of CD4 and 70% to 90% of CD8) were re-detected after the booster, suggesting that broad memory maintenance occurred. The study included only two donors, which limits how far the findings can be generalized.

The treatment or condition label on this specimen signifies: live attenuated yellow fever vaccine strain. At each blood-draw timepoint, two biological replicates of bulk PBMCs were obtained. PBMCs were isolated from peripheral blood using a standard Ficoll-Paque protocol. TriZol was used to extract RNA from bulk PBMCs, from CD4 and CD8 fractions, and from dextramer-positive and dextramer-negative fractions. A note on this clonotype: Its antigen has not been determined. No base-level quality is on record; no much larger clone is a single base apart.

V and J are trimmed by 3 bases and 6 bases, and the gene matches miss 8 bases of the junction. Sequences SGHRS (CDR1) and YFSETQ (CDR2) are obtained from the germline V gene. The CDR3 runs 14 residues from the cysteine to the phenylalanine. The DNA shown is the 42-base CDR3, in frame from base 1. TCR cDNA was synthesized by 5'RACE template switching, through which a universal primer site and unique molecular identifiers were introduced. cDNA synthesis was primed from both the TCR alpha and TCR beta constant segments. Library amplification involved two PCR steps, and the second step added sample barcodes and sequencing adapters. Libraries were sequenced on Illumina HiSeq 2500 (2x100 bp) or NovaSeq (2x150 bp). The source study handled its data this way. MIGEC was used to demultiplex reads and collapse the reads into UMI consensus sequences, and MiXCR was used for V(D)J alignment. Using edgeR on replicate PBMC samples, clonotypes were called vaccine-responding if FDR was below 0.01 and the log2 fold change was above 5 up to day 15. Bulk clonotypes were assigned CD4 or CD8 identity according to which sequenced CD4 or CD8 repertoire held them at higher abundance. TCRdb ran its own pipeline on the public reads, namely fastp trimming at Q25 and MiXCR clone calling, and kept in-frame beta chains. One record per CDR3 amino acid sequence lists the most common genes and DNA. The V and J calls follow TCRdb's processing rather than the paper's. Recorded for this sample are hundreds of thousands of distinct CDR3 sequences; roughly 13% of them occurred a single time. 11% to 15% of the sample is held by the ten biggest clonotypes.

The chain uses TRBV5-1 and TRBJ2-7; TRBD1 agrees with 8 junctional bases. The sample here was PBMCs, taken on the day of the yellow fever booster vaccination. This TCR was sampled from a man aged 25-45 years who received the YFV17D yellow fever vaccine. The CDR3 in this case is CASSYRTGTVEQYF. The sequenced DNA is TGCGCCAGCAGCTACCGGACAGGGACGGTCGAGCAGTACTTC.